A selection of T cell receptor beta chains follows, all from one sample in a study of blood T cell dynamics during melanoma immunotherapy. This table comes from immunoSEQ multiplex PCR, and its TCRdb copy is limited to in-frame clones, with some not included. The table has 13,000 or so clones, 85% to 90% seen once. The source was blood, collected from a patient treated with checkpoint blockade. All receptors derive from a human donor with melanoma. CDR3s include the opening cysteine and the closing phenylalanine or tryptophan. The D gene is left open where the match is weak.

CDR3 DNA: TGTGCCAGCAGCCCTACTAGCGGGACGGGTGAGCAGTTCTTC; CDR3 protein: CASSPTSGTGEQFF; V gene: TRBV7-6; D gene: TRBD2; J gene: TRBJ2-1
CDR3 DNA: TGTGCCAGCAGTGTAGCTATAAGGGATTCACCCCTCCACTTT; CDR3 protein: CASSVAIRDSPLHF; V gene: TRBV9; D gene: NA; J gene: TRBJ1-6
CDR3 DNA: TGTGCCAGCAGCGTAGGCAGGGCGGGCACTGAAGCTTTCTTT; CDR3 protein: CASSVGRAGTEAFF; V gene: TRBV9; D gene: NA; J gene: TRBJ1-1
CDR3 DNA: TGTGCCAGCAGCCCCTGGGGGGGAGTGGATGAAAAACTGTTTTTT; CDR3 protein: CASSPWGGVDEKLFF; V gene: TRBV27; D gene: NA; J gene: TRBJ1-4
CDR3 DNA: TGTGCCAGCAGTCCCCGGACTAGCGGGAGTACAGATACGCAGTATTTT; CDR3 protein: CASSPRTSGSTDTQYF; V gene: TRBV27; D gene: TRBD2; J gene: TRBJ2-3
CDR3 DNA: TGTGCCAGCAGCTATCGCGGGAGAAGGACCTATAAGACGGACTTC; CDR3 protein: CASSYRGRRTYKTDF; V gene: TRBV7-2; D gene: TRBD2; J gene: TRBJ2-7
CDR3 DNA: TGTGCCAGCAGCCCCTTTCAGGGGGGCGAGCAGTACTTC; CDR3 protein: CASSPFQGGEQYF; V gene: TRBV7-8; D gene: NA; J gene: TRBJ2-7
CDR3 DNA: TGCAGCGTTGAACCCAGCTCGCAGGCCGGGGCCAACGTCCTGACTTTC; CDR3 protein: CSVEPSSQAGANVLTF; V gene: TRBV29-1; D gene: NA; J gene: TRBJ2-6
CDR3 DNA: TGTGCCAGCAGCTTGGGGGGGTGGATTGACACTGAAGCTTTCTTT; CDR3 protein: CASSLGGWIDTEAFF; V gene: TRBV5-8; D gene: NA; J gene: TRBJ1-1
CDR3 DNA: TGTGCCAGCAGTTACAATGAGCAGTTCTTC; CDR3 protein: CASSYNEQFF; V gene: TRBV6-5; D gene: NA; J gene: TRBJ2-1
CDR3 DNA: TGTGCCAGCTCACCCGCACTGGCTACAGGGAGCACTGAAGCTTTCTTT; CDR3 protein: CASSPALATGSTEAFF; V gene: TRBV18; D gene: NA; J gene: TRBJ1-1
CDR3 DNA: TGCGCCAGCAGCTTACAATGGGGGACCAACAATGAGCAGTTCTTC; CDR3 protein: CASSLQWGTNNEQFF; V gene: TRBV5-1; D gene: NA; J gene: TRBJ2-1
CDR3 DNA: TGTGCCAGCAGCTCCGGGACTAGCGGGATAGCCTCCTACGAGCAGTACTTC; CDR3 protein: CASSSGTSGIASYEQYF; V gene: TRBV5-4; D gene: TRBD2; J gene: TRBJ2-7
CDR3 DNA: TGTGCCAGCAGCTTGGGACCCTCTGGAAACACCATATATTTT; CDR3 protein: CASSLGPSGNTIYF; V gene: TRBV5-6; D gene: NA; J gene: TRBJ1-3
CDR3 DNA: TGTGCCAGCAGTTACACTCCAGGGCGGCGAAATTCACCCCTCCACTTT; CDR3 protein: CASSYTPGRRNSPLHF; V gene: TRBV28; D gene: NA; J gene: TRBJ1-6
CDR3 DNA: TGTGCCAGCAGCCGGGAAGGTGGCTCCTACGAGCAGTACTTC; CDR3 protein: CASSREGGSYEQYF; V gene: TRBV5-4; D gene: NA; J gene: TRBJ2-7